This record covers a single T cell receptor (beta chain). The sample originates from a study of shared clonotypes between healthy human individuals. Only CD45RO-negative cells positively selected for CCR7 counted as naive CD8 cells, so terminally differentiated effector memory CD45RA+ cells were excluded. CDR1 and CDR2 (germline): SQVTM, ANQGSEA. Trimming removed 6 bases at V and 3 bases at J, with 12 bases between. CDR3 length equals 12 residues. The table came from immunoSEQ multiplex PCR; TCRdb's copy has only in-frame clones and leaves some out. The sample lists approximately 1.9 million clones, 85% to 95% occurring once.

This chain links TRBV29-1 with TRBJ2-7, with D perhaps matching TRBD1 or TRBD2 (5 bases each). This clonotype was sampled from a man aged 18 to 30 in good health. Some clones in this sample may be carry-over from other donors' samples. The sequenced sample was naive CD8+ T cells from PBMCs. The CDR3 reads CSVGDDGYEQYF. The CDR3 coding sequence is TGCAGCGTCGGGGACGACGGCTACGAGCAGTACTTC.